These 7 T cell receptor beta chains were sequenced from one sample in a study of cytomegalovirus exposure and HLA in healthy donors. PCR used 60 Vbeta primers and 13 Jbeta primers. Clones were read by immunoSEQ multiplex PCR, and TCRdb kept only the in-frame ones, dropping some. The table records roughly 79,000 clones, roughly 74% of them present only once. Sequencing was performed on PBMCs. These receptors all come from a woman between 45 and 65 years old in good health and CMV-seropositive.

This rearrangement joins TRBV6-4 to TRBJ2-1; D is perhaps TRBD2 (6 bases). V was clipped by 0 bases and J by 9 bases, with 12 bases between them. The V gene's germline CDR1 is MRHNA and CDR2 SNTAGT. This CDR3 is 14 amino acids long. CDR3 nucleotide sequence: TGTGCCAGCAGTGACTCTGCAGAAGCGGGTGAGCAGTTCTTC. Its protein product is CASSDSAEAGEQFF.

This clone was counted a few times. The genes are TRBV19 and TRBJ2-1; weak D call: TRBD2 (7 bases). V lost 4 bases, J lost 7 bases, and 20 bases lay in between. The CDR3 runs to 16 residues. Germline V gene sequence: CDR1 LNHDA, CDR2 SQIVND (reference sequence). DNA of the CDR3: TGTGCCAGTAGTACCTTGGGGGCGGGAGTCTTGAATGAGCAGTTCTTC. Encoded protein: CASSTLGAGVLNEQFF.

J is TRBJ2-2 and V is TRBV30; TRBD2 matches at 11 bases. There are 16 residues in the CDR3. V lost 3 bases, J lost 4 bases, and 7 bases stayed unmatched. CDR1 is GTSNPN and CDR2 is SVGIG in the germline V gene (reference sequence). CDR3 protein: CAWSRALAGVTGELFF. CDR3 nucleotide sequence: TGTGCCTGGAGCCGGGCACTAGCGGGAGTCACCGGGGAGCTGTTTTTT.

This sequence joins TRBV6-5 and TRBJ1-5; D might be TRBD1 (5 bases). CDR3 length: 14 residues. With 2 bases removed from V and 3 bases from J, the gap between germline ends came to 8 bases. Germline CDR1 MNHEY, CDR2 SVGAGI. The CDR3: CASSYRGDNQPQHF. The CDR3 DNA reads TGTGCCAGCAGTTACCGGGGGGACAATCAGCCCCAGCATTTT.

The chain carries TRBV10-3 and TRBJ2-7, with D unclear. Germline lookup yields CDR1 ENHRY and CDR2 SYGVKD. The CDR3 is made up of 11 amino acids. V lost 3 bases and J 4 bases, leaving 4 bases between the germline ends. DNA for the CDR3: TGTGCCATCAGTGACACATACGAGCAGTACTTC. It is translated as CAISDTYEQYF.

The chain links TRBV6-1 to TRBJ1-4; perhaps TRBD1 as D (5 bases). Trimming stripped 7 bases from V and 3 bases from J, with 15 bases between. CDR3 length: 15 amino acids. Germline V lookup: CDR1 MNHNS, CDR2 SASEGT. The CDR3 loop is CASKESVGPNEKLFF. CDR3 coding DNA: TGTGCCAGCAAAGAAAGTGTGGGGCCTAATGAAAAACTGTTTTTT.

The chain has TRBV29-1 and TRBJ2-7; TRBD2 matches at 10 bases. This CDR3 region has 13 residues. The germline CDR1 and CDR2 sequences are SQVTM and ANQGSEA. Germline trimming cut 6 bases from V and 2 bases from J; bases unmatched to any gene: 4. The CDR3 sequence: CSVRTSGAYEQYF. Written as DNA, the CDR3 is TGCAGCGTCCGGACTAGCGGAGCCTACGAGCAGTACTTC.